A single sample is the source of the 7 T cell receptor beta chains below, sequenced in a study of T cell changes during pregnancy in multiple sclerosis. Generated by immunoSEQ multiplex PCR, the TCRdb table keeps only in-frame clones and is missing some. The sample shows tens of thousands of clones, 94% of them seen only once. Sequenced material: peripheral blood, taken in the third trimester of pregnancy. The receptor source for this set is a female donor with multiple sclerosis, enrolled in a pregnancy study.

CDR3 DNA: TGTGCCAGTAGTATTTATGGGGGCGGGGGCTACGAGCAGTACTTC. Amino acid sequence: CASSIYGGGGYEQYF. This sequence joins TRBV19 and TRBJ2-7; a weak D match, TRBD2 (7 bases). Germline loops: CDR1 LNHDA, CDR2 SQIVND (reference sequence). Trimming removed 3 bases from V and 3 bases from J, with 15 bases in between. The CDR3 consists of 15 residues.

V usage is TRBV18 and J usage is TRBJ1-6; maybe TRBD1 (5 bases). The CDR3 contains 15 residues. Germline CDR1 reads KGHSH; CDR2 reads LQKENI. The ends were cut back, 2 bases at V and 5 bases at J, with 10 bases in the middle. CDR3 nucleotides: TGTGCCAGCTCACCATTTGTCAGGGATAATTCACCCCTCCACTTT. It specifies CASSPFVRDNSPLHF.

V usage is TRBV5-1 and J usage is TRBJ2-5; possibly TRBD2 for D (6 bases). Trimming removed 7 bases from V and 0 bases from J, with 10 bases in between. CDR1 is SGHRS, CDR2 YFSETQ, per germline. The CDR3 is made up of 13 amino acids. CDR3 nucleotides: TGCGCCAGCGCGGGACGGAACCAAGAGACCCAGTACTTC. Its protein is CASAGRNQETQYF.

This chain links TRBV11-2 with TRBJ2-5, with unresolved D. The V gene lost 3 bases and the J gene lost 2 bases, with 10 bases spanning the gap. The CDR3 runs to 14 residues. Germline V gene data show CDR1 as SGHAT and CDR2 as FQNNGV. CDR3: CASSFTGRQETQYF. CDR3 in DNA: TGTGCCAGCAGCTTCACCGGTCGACAAGAGACCCAGTACTTC. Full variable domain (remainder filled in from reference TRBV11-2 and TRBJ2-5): EAGVAQSPRYKIIEKRQSVAFWCNPISGHATLYWYQQILGQGPKLLIQFQNNGVVDDSQLPKDRFSAERLKGVDSTLKIQPAKLEDSAVYLCASSFTGRQETQYFGPGTRLLVL.

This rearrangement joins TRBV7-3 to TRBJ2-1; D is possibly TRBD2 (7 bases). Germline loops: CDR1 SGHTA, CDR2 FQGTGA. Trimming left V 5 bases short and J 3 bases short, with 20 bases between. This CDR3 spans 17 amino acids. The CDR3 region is CASSPAPGASGYNEQFF. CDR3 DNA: TGTGCCAGCAGCCCAGCCCCGGGGGCTAGCGGCTACAATGAGCAGTTCTTC.

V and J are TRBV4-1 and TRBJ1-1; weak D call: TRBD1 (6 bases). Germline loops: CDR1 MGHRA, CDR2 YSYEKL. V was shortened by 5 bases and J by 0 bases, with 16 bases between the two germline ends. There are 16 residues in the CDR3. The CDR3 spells CASSRSSGDLNTEAFF. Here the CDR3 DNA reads TGCGCCAGCAGCAGATCCTCAGGGGACCTGAACACTGAAGCTTTCTTT.

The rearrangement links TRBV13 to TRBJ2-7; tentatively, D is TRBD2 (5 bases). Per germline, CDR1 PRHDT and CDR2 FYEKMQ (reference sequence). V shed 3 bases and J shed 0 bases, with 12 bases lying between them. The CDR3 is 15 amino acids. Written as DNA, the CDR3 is TGTGCCAGCAGCTTCTTTGGAGAGGGCTCCTACGAGCAGTACTTC. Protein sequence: CASSFFGEGSYEQYF.